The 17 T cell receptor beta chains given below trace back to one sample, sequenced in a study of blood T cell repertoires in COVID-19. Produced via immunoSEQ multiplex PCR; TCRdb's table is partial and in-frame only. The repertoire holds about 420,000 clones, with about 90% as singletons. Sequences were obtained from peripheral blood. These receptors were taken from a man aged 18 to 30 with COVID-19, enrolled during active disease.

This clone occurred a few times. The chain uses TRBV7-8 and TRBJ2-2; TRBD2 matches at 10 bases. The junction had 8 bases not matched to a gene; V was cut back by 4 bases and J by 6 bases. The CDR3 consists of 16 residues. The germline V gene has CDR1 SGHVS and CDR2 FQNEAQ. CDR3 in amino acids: CASSSKSLAGAGELFF. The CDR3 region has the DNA TGTGCCAGCAGCTCGAAATCCCTAGCGGGAGCCGGGGAGCTGTTTTTT.

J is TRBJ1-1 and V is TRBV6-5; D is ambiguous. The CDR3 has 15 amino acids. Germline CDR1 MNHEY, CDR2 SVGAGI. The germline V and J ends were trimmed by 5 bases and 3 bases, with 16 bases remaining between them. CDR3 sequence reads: CASSNRPGRYTEAFF. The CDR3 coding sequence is TGTGCCAGCAGTAATCGACCGGGGAGGTACACTGAAGCTTTCTTT.

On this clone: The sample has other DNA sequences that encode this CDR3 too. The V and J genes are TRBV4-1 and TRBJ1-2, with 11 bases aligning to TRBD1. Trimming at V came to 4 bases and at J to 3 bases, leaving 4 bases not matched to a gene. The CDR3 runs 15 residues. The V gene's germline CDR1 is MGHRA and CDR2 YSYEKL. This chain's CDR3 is CASSPGQGADYGYTF. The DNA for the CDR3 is TGCGCCAGCAGCCCCGGACAGGGGGCGGACTATGGCTACACCTTC.

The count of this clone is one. This CDR3 reads CASSFPGYYGYTF. CDR3 DNA sequence: TGTGCCAGCAGTTTCCCGGGGTACTATGGCTACACCTTC. The chain carries TRBV12-3 or TRBV12-4 and TRBJ1-2, with unresolved D. The CDR3 length is 13 residues. Trimming pared 3 bases from V and 3 bases from J, leaving 8 bases between.

CDR3 residues: CASSTSSTDTQYF. CDR3 DNA sequence: TGTGCCAGTAGTACCTCTAGCACAGATACGCAGTATTTT. V and J are TRBV19 and TRBJ2-3; D is undetermined. Trimming stripped 4 bases from V and 0 bases from J, with 5 bases between. The CDR3 has 13 amino acids. Germline assignment: CDR1 LNHDA and CDR2 SQIVND (reference sequence).

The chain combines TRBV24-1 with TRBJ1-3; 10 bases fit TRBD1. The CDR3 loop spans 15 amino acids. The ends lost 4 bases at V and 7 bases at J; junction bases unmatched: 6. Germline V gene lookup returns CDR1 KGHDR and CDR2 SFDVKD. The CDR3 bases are TGTGCCACCAGTGACCCGGGACAGGGGAGGAACACCATATATTTT. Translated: CATSDPGQGRNTIYF.

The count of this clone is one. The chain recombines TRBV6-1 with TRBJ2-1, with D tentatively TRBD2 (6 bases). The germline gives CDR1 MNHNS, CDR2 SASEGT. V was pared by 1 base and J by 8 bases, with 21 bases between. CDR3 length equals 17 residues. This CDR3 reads CASSEGSLAIFPHEQFF. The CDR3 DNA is TGTGCCAGCAGTGAAGGGTCGCTAGCGATTTTTCCCCATGAGCAGTTCTTC.

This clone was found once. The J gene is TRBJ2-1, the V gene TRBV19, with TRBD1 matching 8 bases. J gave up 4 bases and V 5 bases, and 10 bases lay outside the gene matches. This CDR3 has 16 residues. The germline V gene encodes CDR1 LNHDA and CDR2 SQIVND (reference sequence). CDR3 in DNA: TGTGCCAGTAGTGCGGACAGGGTTTCCATATACAATGAGCAGTTCTTC. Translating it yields CASSADRVSIYNEQFF.

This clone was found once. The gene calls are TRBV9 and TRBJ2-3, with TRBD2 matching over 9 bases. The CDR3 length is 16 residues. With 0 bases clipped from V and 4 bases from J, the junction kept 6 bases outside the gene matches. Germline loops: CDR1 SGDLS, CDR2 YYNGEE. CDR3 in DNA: TGTGCCAGCAGCGTAGCTGCGGGAGGGCCCCCAGATACGCAGTATTTT. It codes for CASSVAAGGPPDTQYF.

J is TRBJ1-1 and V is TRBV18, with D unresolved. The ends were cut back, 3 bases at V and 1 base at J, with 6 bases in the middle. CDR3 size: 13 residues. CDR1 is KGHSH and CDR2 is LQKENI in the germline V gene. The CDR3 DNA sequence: TGTGCCAGCTCACCGCGGGAGAACACTGAAGCTTTCTTT. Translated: CASSPRENTEAFF.

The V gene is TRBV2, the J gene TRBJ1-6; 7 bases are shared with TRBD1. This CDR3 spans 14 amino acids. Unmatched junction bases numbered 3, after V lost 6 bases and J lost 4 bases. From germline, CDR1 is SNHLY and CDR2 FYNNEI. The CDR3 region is CASREGAYNSPLHF. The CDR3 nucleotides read TGTGCCAGCAGAGAGGGGGCTTATAATTCACCCCTCCACTTT.

CDR3 DNA: TGTGCCAGCAGCTCCCACGGGACAGGGGGCATGGAGACCCAGTACTTC. Protein product: CASSSHGTGGMETQYF. The rearrangement joins TRBV11-2 to TRBJ2-5, with TRBD1 matching over 12 bases. The J segment lost 5 bases and the V segment lost 4 bases, leaving 8 bases of the junction unmatched. This CDR3 has 16 amino acids. Looked up from germline, CDR1 is SGHAT and CDR2 is FQNNGV.

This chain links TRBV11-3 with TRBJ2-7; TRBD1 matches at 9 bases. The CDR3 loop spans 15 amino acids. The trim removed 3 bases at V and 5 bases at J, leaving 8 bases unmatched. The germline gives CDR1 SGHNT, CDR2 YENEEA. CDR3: CASSFKQGAQNEQYF. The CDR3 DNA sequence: TGTGCCAGCAGCTTTAAACAGGGGGCGCAAAACGAGCAGTACTTC.

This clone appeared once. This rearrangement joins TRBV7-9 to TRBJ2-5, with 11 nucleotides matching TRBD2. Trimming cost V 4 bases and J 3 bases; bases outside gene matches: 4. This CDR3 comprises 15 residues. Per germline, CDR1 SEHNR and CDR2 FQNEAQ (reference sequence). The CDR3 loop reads CASSSKTSGKETQYF. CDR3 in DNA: TGTGCCAGCAGCTCCAAGACTAGCGGGAAAGAGACCCAGTACTTC.

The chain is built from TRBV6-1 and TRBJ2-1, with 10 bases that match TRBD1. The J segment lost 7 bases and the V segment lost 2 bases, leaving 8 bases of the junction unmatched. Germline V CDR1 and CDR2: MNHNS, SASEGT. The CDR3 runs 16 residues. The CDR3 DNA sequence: TGTGCCAGCAGTGAACCAATCGGGACAGGGGTGAATGAGCAGTTCTTC. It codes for CASSEPIGTGVNEQFF.

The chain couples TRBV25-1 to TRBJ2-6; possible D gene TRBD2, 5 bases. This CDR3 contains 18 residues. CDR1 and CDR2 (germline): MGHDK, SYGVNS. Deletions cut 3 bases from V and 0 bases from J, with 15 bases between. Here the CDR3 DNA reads TGTGCCAGCAGTGATTCGTTCGGGGAAAGCTCTGGGGCCAACGTCCTGACTTTC. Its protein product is CASSDSFGESSGANVLTF.

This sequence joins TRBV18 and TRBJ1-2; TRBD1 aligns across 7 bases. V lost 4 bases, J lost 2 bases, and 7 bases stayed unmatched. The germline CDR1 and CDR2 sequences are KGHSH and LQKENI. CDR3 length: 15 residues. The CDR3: CASSLRTGENYGYTF. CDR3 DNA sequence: TGTGCCAGCTCACTCCGGACAGGAGAAAACTATGGCTACACCTTC.